By sample fraction, the clone carrying this T cell receptor beta chain is medium-sized (0.01 to 0.1%). Other DNA sequences from this sample encode an identical CDR3 as well. V was pared by 3 bases and J by 1 base, with 14 bases of the junction left unmatched. The CDR3 runs 18 residues. Germline CDR1 SQVTM, CDR2 ANQGSEA. Only in-frame clones appear in the TCRdb table, and some are missing; sequencing was by immunoSEQ multiplex PCR. The sample records some 10,000 clones, about three quarters being singletons. This entry is derived from a study of OX40 agonist ivuxolimab in advanced cancers. The V gene is TRBV29-1, the J gene TRBJ2-1; 8 nucleotides align to TRBD2. The TCR originated in an adult with an advanced solid tumor such as melanoma, head and neck, liver or kidney cancer. This material consisted of CD4+ or CD8+ T cells sorted from blood, taken in a trial of the OX40 agonist ivuxolimab. The DNA for the CDR3 is TGCAGCGTTGACGGGGGGGGCGGGGCAGGAGGTTCCTACAATGAGCAGTTCTTC. Its protein product is CSVDGGGGAGGSYNEQFF.